These 23 T cell receptor beta chains share one sample of origin, sequenced in a study of shared clonotypes between healthy human individuals. Profiled with immunoSEQ multiplex PCR; TCRdb holds only in-frame clones, not every one. Of some 2.3 million clones in the sample, 90% to 95% are singletons; the top ten hold under 0.45%. Sequenced: naive CD4+ T cells from PBMCs. Indicated subset: CD45RA+ positively selected. The receptors were gathered from a man aged 18 to 30 in good health. Some clones in this sample may be carry-over from other donors' samples.

This sequence joins TRBV18 and TRBJ1-2; 7 bases are a match to TRBD1. Per germline, CDR1 KGHSH and CDR2 LQKENI. The trim removed 3 bases at V and 3 bases at J, leaving 4 bases unmatched. CDR3 size: 14 residues. Written as DNA, the CDR3 is TGTGCCAGCTCACCCGAGCAGGGGGACTATGGCTACACCTTC. This translates into CASSPEQGDYGYTF. The full variable domain, with the rest looked up from reference TRBV18 and TRBJ1-2, is NAGVMQNPRHLVRRRGQEARLRCSPMKGHSHVYWYRQLPEEGLKFMVYLQKENIIDESGMPKERFSAEFPKEGPSILRIQQVVRGDSAAYFCASSPEQGDYGYTFGSGTRLTVV.

The V and J genes are TRBV5-1 and TRBJ2-1; 8 bases line up with TRBD2. Trimming took 0 bases from V and 8 from J; bases not matched to a gene: 4. This CDR3 is 14 amino acids long. Germline V gene lookup returns CDR1 SGHRS and CDR2 YFSETQ. In nucleotides, the CDR3 is TGCGCCAGCAGCTTGGGACTAGCGTACGATGAGCAGTTCTTC. Translation gives CASSLGLAYDEQFF. Full variable domain (missing parts from reference TRBV5-1 and TRBJ2-1): KAGVTQTPRYLIKTRGQQVTLSCSPISGHRSVSWYQQTPGQGLQFLFEYFSETQRNKGNFPGRFSGRQFSNSRSEMNVSTLELGDSALYLCASSLGLAYDEQFFGPGTRLTVL.

The chain joins TRBV6-5 to TRBJ2-5; D may be TRBD1 (6 bases). The CDR3 covers 15 residues. CDR1 and CDR2 (germline): MNHEY, SVGAGI. V lost 5 bases and J lost 4, with 17 bases in between. The chain's CDR3 is CASSQRIDRSETQYF. DNA for the CDR3: TGTGCCAGCAGTCAACGCATCGACAGGTCAGAGACCCAGTACTTC.

The chain links TRBV6-6 to TRBJ2-7; 11 bases agree with TRBD2. The CDR3 contains 13 residues. The germline V gene encodes CDR1 MNHNY and CDR2 SVGAGI (reference sequence). The V gene end was trimmed by 5 bases and the J gene end by 12 bases; junction bases not matched to a gene: 9. Here the CDR3 reads CASSVLAGGWAYF. In nucleotides, the CDR3 is TGTGCCAGCAGTGTCCTAGCGGGAGGTTGGGCGTACTTC.

This clone was found once. V gene TRBV7-3 combines with J gene TRBJ1-1; tentative D call: TRBD1 (5 bases). CDR1 is SGHTA, CDR2 FQGTGA, per germline. V was pared by 1 base and J by 6 bases, with 21 bases between. The CDR3 extends over 17 amino acids. Written as DNA, the CDR3 is TGTGCCAGCAGCTTAATTCCATCGAGAAGCCCGGGGGCTGAAGCTTTCTTT. This sequence encodes CASSLIPSRSPGAEAFF. The complete variable domain, with remaining parts taken from reference TRBV7-3 and TRBJ1-1, reads GAGVSQTPSNKVTEKGKYVELRCDPISGHTALYWYRQSLGQGPEFLIYFQGTGAADDSGLPNDRFFAVRPEGSVSTLKIQRTERGDSAVYLCASSLIPSRSPGAEAFFGQGTRLTVV.

The chain recombines TRBV7-3 with TRBJ2-1; D gene ambiguous. The germline gives CDR1 SGHTA, CDR2 FQGTGA. V was pared by 6 bases and J by 5 bases, with 11 bases between. This CDR3 region has 13 residues. The CDR3 reads CASSKGGHNEQFF. Written as DNA, the CDR3 is TGTGCCAGCAGTAAAGGCGGTCACAATGAGCAGTTCTTC.

The chain is built from TRBV5-1 and TRBJ1-2, with TRBD1 as a possible D gene (5 bases). Germline lookup yields CDR1 SGHRS and CDR2 YFSETQ. V lost 3 bases and J lost 5, with 17 bases in between. CDR3 length: 15 residues. The CDR3 coding sequence is TGCGCCAGCAGCTCCAGACCAGGGACGGGGTATGGCTACACCTTC. Its translation is CASSSRPGTGYGYTF.

This rearrangement joins TRBV12-5 to TRBJ1-1; unclear D gene. The CDR3 covers 17 residues. V lost 4 bases and J lost 5, with 23 bases in between. CDR1 is LGHNT and CDR2 is FRNRAP in the germline V gene. CDR3 bases: TGTGCTAGTGGTTCGTATTACCTTGAGGGTCGGAGGACTGAAGCTTTCTTT. This gives the protein CASGSYYLEGRRTEAFF. The full variable domain, in which reference TRBV12-5 and TRBJ1-1 provide the parts outside the CDR3, is DARVTQTPRHKVTEMGQEVTMRCQPILGHNTVFWYRQTMMQGLELLAYFRNRAPLDDSGMPKDRFSAEMPDATLATLKIQPSEPRDSAVYFCASGSYYLEGRRTEAFFGQGTRLTVV.

The chain employs TRBV5-4 and TRBJ2-7; 7 bases agree with TRBD1. Per the germline V gene, CDR1 is SGHNT and CDR2 is YYREEE (reference sequence). V was clipped by 4 bases and J by 6 bases; unmatched bases: 13. The CDR3 totals 15 residues. CDR3 residues: CASSQEVRGTFEQYF. The CDR3 DNA sequence: TGTGCCAGCAGCCAGGAGGTCAGGGGGACCTTCGAGCAGTACTTC.

This chain joins TRBV11-2 and TRBJ1-1; D is undetermined. Deletions cut 5 bases from V and 4 bases from J, with 11 bases between. The CDR3 has 13 amino acids. Germline V gene sequence: CDR1 SGHAT, CDR2 FQNNGV. The CDR3 region has the DNA TGTGCCAGCAGCCCAGGACGGAGCACTGAAGCTTTCTTT. It yields the protein CASSPGRSTEAFF.

The chain is built from TRBV6-6 and TRBJ1-1; D possibly corresponds to TRBD1 (5 bases). The germline CDR1 and CDR2 sequences are MNHNY and SVGAGI (reference sequence). The germline V and J ends were trimmed by 6 bases and 4 bases, with 12 bases remaining between them. The CDR3 spans 13 residues. Written as DNA, the CDR3 is TGTGCCAGCAGCTCAGGGTCGGCCACTGAAGCTTTCTTT. This gives the protein CASSSGSATEAFF.

The rearrangement uses TRBV18 and TRBJ1-1; D gene uncertain. Trimming pared 5 bases from V and 0 bases from J, leaving 7 bases between. This CDR3 spans 13 amino acids. Germline V gene data show CDR1 as KGHSH and CDR2 as LQKENI. The CDR3 protein is CASSTAVNTEAFF. CDR3 nucleotides: TGTGCCAGCTCAACGGCGGTGAACACTGAAGCTTTCTTT.

The chain recombines TRBV7-2 with TRBJ2-7, with a tentative D call TRBD2 (5 bases). Trimming shortened V by 2 bases and J by 4 bases, and 9 bases separated the two germline ends. Germline V gene data show CDR1 as SGHTA and CDR2 as FQGNSA. The CDR3 has 13 residues. This CDR3 reads CASSLIGVYEQYF. CDR3 sequence (DNA): TGTGCCAGCAGCTTAATCGGGGTTTACGAGCAGTACTTC.

This chain links TRBV9 with TRBJ2-7; D perhaps matches TRBD1 (6 bases). Trimming shortened V by 2 bases and J by 0 bases, and 15 bases separated the two germline ends. There are 16 residues in the CDR3. Germline V gene sequence: CDR1 SGDLS, CDR2 YYNGEE. The CDR3 reads CASSVSGTIFSYEQYF. In nucleotides, the CDR3 is TGTGCCAGCAGCGTGAGTGGGACAATTTTCTCCTACGAGCAGTACTTC.

Points on this clone: The same CDR3 also results from other DNA sequences found in this sample. This chain joins TRBV5-6 and TRBJ2-1, with 7 bases aligning to TRBD1. There are 14 residues in the CDR3. Germline V gene data show CDR1 as SGHDT and CDR2 as YYEEEE. V lost 2 bases and J lost 6; bases outside the gene matches: 5. CDR3 amino acids: CASSFDRVSNEQFF. The CDR3 nucleotides are TGTGCCAGCAGCTTCGACAGGGTTTCCAATGAGCAGTTCTTC. Supplemented by reference TRBV5-6 and TRBJ2-1, the full variable domain reads DAGVTQSPTHLIKTRGQQVTLRCSPKSGHDTVSWYQQALGQGPQFIFQYYEEEERQRGNFPDRFSGHQFPNYSSELNVNALLLGDSALYLCASSFDRVSNEQFFGPGTRLTVL.

V and J are TRBV7-2 and TRBJ2-1; TRBD2 matches at 8 bases. CDR3 length: 12 amino acids. CDR1 and CDR2 from the germline V gene are SGHTA and FQGNSA. Germline trimming cut 2 bases from V and 11 bases from J; bases unmatched to any gene: 2. The CDR3 coding sequence is TGTGCCAGCAGCTTAAAGCGGGAGAAGCAGTTCTTC. Its translation is CASSLKREKQFF.

The chain carries TRBV5-1 and TRBJ2-7; D may be TRBD2 (6 bases). Germline V gives CDR1 SGHRS, CDR2 YFSETQ. CDR3 length: 15 residues. V shed 4 bases and J shed 1 base, with 15 bases lying between them. The CDR3 is CASSTVRDSSYEQYF. The CDR3 DNA sequence: TGCGCCAGCAGCACCGTCCGGGACTCTTCCTACGAGCAGTACTTC. The full variable domain, its missing parts supplied by reference TRBV5-1 and TRBJ2-7, is KAGVTQTPRYLIKTRGQQVTLSCSPISGHRSVSWYQQTPGQGLQFLFEYFSETQRNKGNFPGRFSGRQFSNSRSEMNVSTLELGDSALYLCASSTVRDSSYEQYFGPGTRLTVT.

V is TRBV7-3 and J is TRBJ1-2, with D maybe TRBD1 (6 bases). V shed 4 bases and J shed 8 bases, with 17 bases lying between them. Germline assignment: CDR1 SGHTA and CDR2 FQGTGA. The CDR3 runs to 14 residues. This chain's CDR3 is CASSSLGAGQGYTF. DNA of the CDR3: TGTGCCAGCAGCTCCCTGGGGGCAGGGCAAGGCTACACCTTC.

The rearrangement links TRBV5-1 to TRBJ2-1; D is ambiguous. The germline gives CDR1 SGHRS, CDR2 YFSETQ. The CDR3 has 11 amino acids. The germline V and J ends were trimmed by 0 bases and 12 bases, with 7 bases remaining between them. CDR3 DNA: TGCGCCAGCAGCTTGGACGTGGGGCAGTTCTTC. It encodes CASSLDVGQFF.

The gene calls are TRBV28 and TRBJ2-2, with 9 bases fitting TRBD2. This CDR3 comprises 15 residues. The germline V gene encodes CDR1 MDHEN and CDR2 SYDVKM. The trim removed 6 bases at V and 0 bases at J, leaving 2 bases unmatched. CDR3 nucleotide sequence: TGTGCCAGCAGGCGGGGGGGTACGAACACCGGGGAGCTGTTTTTT. This sequence encodes CASRRGGTNTGELFF.

This chain joins TRBV7-9 and TRBJ2-5; TRBD2 aligns across 9 bases. Germline-derived CDR1 and CDR2 are SEHNR and FQNEAQ (reference sequence). The V segment lost 7 bases and the J segment 1 base; nucleotides outside the gene matches: 10. CDR3 size: 16 residues. This CDR3 reads CASTPEGTSSQETQYF. CDR3 sequence (DNA): TGTGCCAGCACTCCCGAGGGGACTAGCAGCCAAGAGACCCAGTACTTC.

In the case of this clone: No conserved phenylalanine or tryptophan is present at the end of the CDR3, so a read error is the likely explanation. The DNA is left out, because the CDR3 cannot be placed on it with certainty; the CDR3 is given as TCRdb lists it. The CDR3 region is CASSKHTEGGPSP. V is TRBV28 and J is TRBJ1-2. Per germline, CDR1 MDHEN and CDR2 SYDVKM. The CDR3 numbers 13 amino acids, ends counted.

The chain is built from TRBV28 and TRBJ2-1; 13 positions match TRBD2. V gave up 2 bases and J gave up 4 bases; unmatched junction bases: 11. In germline, CDR1 is MDHEN, CDR2 SYDVKM. The CDR3 is 19 amino acids. CDR3 sequence (DNA): TGTGCCAGCAGTTTACTACCCGGGACTAGCGGGACATTTTACAATGAGCAGTTCTTC. Protein sequence: CASSLLPGTSGTFYNEQFF.